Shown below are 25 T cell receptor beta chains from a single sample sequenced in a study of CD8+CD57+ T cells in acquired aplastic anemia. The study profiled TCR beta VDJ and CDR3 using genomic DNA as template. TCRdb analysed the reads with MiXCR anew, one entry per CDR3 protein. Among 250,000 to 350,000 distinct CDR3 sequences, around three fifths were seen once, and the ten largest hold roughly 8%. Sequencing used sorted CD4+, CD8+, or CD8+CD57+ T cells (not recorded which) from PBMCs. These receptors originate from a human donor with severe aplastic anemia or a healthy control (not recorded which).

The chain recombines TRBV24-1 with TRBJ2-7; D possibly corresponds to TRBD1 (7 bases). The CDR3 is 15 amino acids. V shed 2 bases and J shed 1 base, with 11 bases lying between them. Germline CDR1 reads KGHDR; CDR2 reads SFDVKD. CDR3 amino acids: CATSDSGDSSYEQYF. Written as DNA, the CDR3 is TGTGCCACCAGTGATTCGGGGGACAGTTCCTACGAGCAGTACTTC.

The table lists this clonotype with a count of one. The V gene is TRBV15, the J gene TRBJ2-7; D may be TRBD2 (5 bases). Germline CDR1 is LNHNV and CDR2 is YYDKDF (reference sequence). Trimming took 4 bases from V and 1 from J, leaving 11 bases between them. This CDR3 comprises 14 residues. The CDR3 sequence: CATSTMGGSYEQYF. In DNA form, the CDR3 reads TGTGCCACCAGCACCATGGGCGGGTCCTACGAGCAGTACTTC.

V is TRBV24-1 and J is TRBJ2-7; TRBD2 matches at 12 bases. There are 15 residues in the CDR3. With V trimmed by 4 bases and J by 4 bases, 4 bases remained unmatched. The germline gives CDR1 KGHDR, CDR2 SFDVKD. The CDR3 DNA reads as TGTGCCACCAGTGACTCAACTAGCGGGGGGTACGAGCAGTACTTC. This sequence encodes CATSDSTSGGYEQYF.

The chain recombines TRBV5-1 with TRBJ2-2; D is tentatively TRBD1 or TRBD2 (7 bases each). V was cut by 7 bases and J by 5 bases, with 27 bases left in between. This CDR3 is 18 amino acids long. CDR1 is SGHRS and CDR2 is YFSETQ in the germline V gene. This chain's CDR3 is CASRSGLNRGLRTGELFF. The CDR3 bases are TGCGCCAGCCGCTCAGGGCTGAACAGGGGACTACGGACCGGGGAGCTGTTTTTT. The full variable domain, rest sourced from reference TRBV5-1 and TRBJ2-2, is KAGVTQTPRYLIKTRGQQVTLSCSPISGHRSVSWYQQTPGQGLQFLFEYFSETQRNKGNFPGRFSGRQFSNSRSEMNVSTLELGDSALYLCASRSGLNRGLRTGELFFGEGSRLTVL.

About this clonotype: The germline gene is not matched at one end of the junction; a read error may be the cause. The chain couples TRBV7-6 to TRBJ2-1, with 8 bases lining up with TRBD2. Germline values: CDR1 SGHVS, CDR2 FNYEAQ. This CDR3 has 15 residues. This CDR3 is CASSLEAGDNNEQPF. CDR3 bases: TGTGCCAGCAGCTTAGAAGCGGGAGATAACAATGAGCAGCCCTTC.

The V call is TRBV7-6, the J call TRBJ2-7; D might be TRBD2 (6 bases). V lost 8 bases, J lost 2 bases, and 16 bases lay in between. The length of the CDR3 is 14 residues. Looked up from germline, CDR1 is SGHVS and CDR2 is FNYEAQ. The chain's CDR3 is CASGNGGPTYEQYF. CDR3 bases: TGTGCCAGCGGCAACGGGGGACCTACCTACGAGCAGTACTTC.

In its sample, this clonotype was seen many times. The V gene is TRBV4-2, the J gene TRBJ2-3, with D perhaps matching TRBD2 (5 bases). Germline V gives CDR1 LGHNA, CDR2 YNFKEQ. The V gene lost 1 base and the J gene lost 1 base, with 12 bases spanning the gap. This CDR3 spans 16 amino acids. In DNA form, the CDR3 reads TGTGCCAGCAGCCAAGGATTACGAGCGGGCACAGATACGCAGTATTTT. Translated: CASSQGLRAGTDTQYF.

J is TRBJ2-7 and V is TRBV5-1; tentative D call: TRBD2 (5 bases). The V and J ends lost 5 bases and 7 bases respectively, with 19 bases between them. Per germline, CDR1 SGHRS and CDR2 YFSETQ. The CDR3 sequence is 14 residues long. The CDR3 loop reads CASSSGETVVEQYF. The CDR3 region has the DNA TGCGCCAGCAGTTCCGGGGAGACCGTTGTGGAGCAGTACTTC. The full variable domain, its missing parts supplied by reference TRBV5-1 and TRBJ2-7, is KAGVTQTPRYLIKTRGQQVTLSCSPISGHRSVSWYQQTPGQGLQFLFEYFSETQRNKGNFPGRFSGRQFSNSRSEMNVSTLELGDSALYLCASSSGETVVEQYFGPGTRLTVT.

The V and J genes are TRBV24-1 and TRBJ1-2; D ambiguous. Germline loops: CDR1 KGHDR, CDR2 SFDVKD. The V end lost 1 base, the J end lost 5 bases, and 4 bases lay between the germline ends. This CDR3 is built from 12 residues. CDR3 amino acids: CATSDLRYGYTF. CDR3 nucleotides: TGTGCCACCAGTGATTTACGGTATGGCTACACCTTC.

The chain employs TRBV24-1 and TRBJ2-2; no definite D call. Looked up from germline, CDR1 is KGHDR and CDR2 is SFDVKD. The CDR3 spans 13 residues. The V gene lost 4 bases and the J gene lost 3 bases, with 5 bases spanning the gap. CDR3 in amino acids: CATSDSYTGELFF. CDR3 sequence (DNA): TGTGCCACCAGTGACAGTTACACCGGGGAGCTGTTTTTT.

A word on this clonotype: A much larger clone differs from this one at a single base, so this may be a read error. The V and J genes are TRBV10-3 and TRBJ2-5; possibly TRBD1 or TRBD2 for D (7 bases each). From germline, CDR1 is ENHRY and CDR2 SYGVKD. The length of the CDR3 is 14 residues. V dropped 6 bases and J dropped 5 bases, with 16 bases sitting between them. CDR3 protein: CAISQGGGEETQYF. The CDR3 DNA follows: TGTGCCATCAGCCAGGGGGGGGGGGAGGAGACCCAGTACTTC.

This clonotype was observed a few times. CDR3: CASSIDSGGADSAKNIQYF. In nucleotides, the CDR3 is TGTGCCAGTAGTATAGATAGCGGGGGGGCCGACTCGGCCAAAAACATTCAGTACTTC. The chain employs TRBV19 and TRBJ2-4; the match to TRBD2 covers 11 bases. Trimming removed 0 bases from V and 1 base from J; junction bases left unmatched: 8. Germline CDR1 and CDR2: LNHDA and SQIVND (reference sequence). The CDR3 runs 19 residues.

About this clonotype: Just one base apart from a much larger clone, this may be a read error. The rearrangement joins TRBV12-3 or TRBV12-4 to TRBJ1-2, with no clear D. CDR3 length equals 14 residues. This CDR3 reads CAGSAGRTNYGYTF. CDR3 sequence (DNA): TGTGCCGGCAGCGCTGGGAGGACTAACTATGGCTACACCTTC.

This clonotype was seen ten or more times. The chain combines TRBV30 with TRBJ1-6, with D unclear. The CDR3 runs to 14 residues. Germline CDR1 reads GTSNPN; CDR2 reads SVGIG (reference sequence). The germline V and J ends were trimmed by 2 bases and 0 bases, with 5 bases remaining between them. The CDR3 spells CAWSLNSYNSPLHF. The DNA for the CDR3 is TGTGCCTGGAGTTTAAACTCCTATAATTCACCCCTCCACTTT. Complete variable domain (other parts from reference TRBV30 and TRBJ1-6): SQTIHQWPATLVQPVGSPLSLECTVEGTSNPNLYWYRQAAGRGLQLLFYSVGIGQISSEVPQNLSASRPQDRQFILSSKKLLLSDSGFYLCAWSLNSYNSPLHFGNGTRLTVT.

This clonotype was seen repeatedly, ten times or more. CDR3 bases: TGTGCCAGCAGCCTAAGAGGGGGCGCTTCTGGAAACACCATATATTTT. Amino acids: CASSLRGGASGNTIYF. The chain combines TRBV7-2 with TRBJ1-3; 7 nucleotides align to TRBD1. The CDR3 runs 16 residues. V was clipped by 5 bases and J by 1 base; unmatched bases: 8. CDR1 is SGHTA, CDR2 FQGNSA, per germline. The full variable domain, with the rest looked up from reference TRBV7-2 and TRBJ1-3, is GAGVSQSPSNKVTEKGKDVELRCDPISGHTALYWYRQSLGQGLEFLIYFQGNSAPDKSGLPSDRFSAERTGGSVSTLTIQRTQQEDSAVYLCASSLRGGASGNTIYFGEGSWLTVV.

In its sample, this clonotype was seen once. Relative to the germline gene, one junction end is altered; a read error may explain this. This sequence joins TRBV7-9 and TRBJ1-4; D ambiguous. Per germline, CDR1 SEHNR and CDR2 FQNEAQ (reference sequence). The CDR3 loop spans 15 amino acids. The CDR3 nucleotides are TGTGCCTGCAGCCCCGGGTACAGCCTTCACGAAAAACTGTTTTTT. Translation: CACSPGYSLHEKLFF.

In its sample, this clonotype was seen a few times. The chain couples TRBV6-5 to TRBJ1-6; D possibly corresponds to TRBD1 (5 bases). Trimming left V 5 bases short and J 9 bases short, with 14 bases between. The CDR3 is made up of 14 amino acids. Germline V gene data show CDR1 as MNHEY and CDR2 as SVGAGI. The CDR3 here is CASSHQGGVSPLHF. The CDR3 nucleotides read TGTGCCAGCAGTCATCAGGGTGGGGTTTCACCCCTCCACTTT.

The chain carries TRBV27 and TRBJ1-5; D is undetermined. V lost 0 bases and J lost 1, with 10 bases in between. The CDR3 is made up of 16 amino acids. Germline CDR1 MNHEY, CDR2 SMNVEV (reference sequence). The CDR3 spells CASSLSNRGSNQPQHF. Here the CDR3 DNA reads TGTGCCAGCAGTTTATCGAACCGGGGAAGCAATCAGCCCCAGCATTTT.

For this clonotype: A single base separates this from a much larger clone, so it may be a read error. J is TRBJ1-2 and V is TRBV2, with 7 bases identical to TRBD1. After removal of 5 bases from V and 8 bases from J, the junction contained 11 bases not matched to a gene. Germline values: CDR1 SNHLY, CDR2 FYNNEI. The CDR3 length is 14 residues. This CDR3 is CASSYKGAGPGYTF. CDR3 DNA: TGTGCCAGCAGTTACAAGGGGGCAGGGCCCGGCTACACCTTC.

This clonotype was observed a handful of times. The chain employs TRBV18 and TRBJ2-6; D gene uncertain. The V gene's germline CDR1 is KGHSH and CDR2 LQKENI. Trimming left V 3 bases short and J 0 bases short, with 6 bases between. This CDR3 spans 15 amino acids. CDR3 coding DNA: TGTGCCAGCTCACCCAAGAACTCTGGGGCCAACGTCCTGACTTTC. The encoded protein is CASSPKNSGANVLTF.

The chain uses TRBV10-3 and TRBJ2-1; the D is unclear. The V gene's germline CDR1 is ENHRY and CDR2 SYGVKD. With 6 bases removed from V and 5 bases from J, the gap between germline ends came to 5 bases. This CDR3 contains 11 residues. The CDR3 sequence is CAIRTHNEQFF. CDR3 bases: TGTGCCATCAGGACTCACAATGAGCAGTTCTTC.

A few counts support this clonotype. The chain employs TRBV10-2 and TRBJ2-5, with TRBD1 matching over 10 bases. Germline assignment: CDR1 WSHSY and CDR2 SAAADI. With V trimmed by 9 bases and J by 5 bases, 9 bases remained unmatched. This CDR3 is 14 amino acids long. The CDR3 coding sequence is TGCGCCAGTCGGTGGGGACAGGGGCTGGAGACCCAGTACTTC. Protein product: CASRWGQGLETQYF.

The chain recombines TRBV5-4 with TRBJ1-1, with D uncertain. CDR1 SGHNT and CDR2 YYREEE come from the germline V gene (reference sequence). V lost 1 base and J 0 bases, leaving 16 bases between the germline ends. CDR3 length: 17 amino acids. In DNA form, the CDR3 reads TGTGCCAGCAGCTTGTTAACAGCAAGTATCATGAACACTGAAGCTTTCTTT. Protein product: CASSLLTASIMNTEAFF.

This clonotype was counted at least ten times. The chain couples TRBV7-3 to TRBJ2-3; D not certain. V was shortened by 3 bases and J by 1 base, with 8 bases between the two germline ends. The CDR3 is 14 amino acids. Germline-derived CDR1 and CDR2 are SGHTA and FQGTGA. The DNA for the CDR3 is TGTGCCAGCAGCTTGCTTCTTCGCACAGATACGCAGTATTTT. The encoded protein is CASSLLLRTDTQYF.

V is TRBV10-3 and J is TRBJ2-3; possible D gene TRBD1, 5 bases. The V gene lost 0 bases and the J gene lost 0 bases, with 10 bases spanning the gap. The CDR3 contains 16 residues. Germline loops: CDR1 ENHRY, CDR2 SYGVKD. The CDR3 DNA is TGTGCCATCAGTGAGTCAACCAGGGCTAGCACAGATACGCAGTATTTT. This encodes CAISESTRASTDTQYF.